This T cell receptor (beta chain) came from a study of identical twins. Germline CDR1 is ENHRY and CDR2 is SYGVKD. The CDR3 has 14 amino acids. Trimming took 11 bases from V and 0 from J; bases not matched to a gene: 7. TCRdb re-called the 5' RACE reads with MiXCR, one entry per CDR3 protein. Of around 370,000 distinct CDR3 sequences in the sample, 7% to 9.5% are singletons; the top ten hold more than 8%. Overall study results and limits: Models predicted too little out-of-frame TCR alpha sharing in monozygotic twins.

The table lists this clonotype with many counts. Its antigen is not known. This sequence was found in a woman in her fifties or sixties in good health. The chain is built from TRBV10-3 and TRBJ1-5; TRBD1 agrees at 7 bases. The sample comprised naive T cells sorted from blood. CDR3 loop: CAVQQGGSNQPQHF. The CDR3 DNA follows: TGTGCCGTCCAGCAGGGGGGTAGCAATCAGCCCCAGCATTTT.